Shown below are 8 T cell receptor beta chains from a single sample sequenced in a study of T cells in localized non-small cell lung cancer. Some clones are missing from TCRdb's copy, which holds only in-frame ones; the method was immunoSEQ multiplex PCR. The sample holds about 41,000 clones, roughly 83% seen once. The sample consisted of PBMCs, taken before any cancer treatment. Source of these receptors: a man aged 35 to 70 with stage II lung adenocarcinoma.

The chain is built from TRBV7-9 and TRBJ2-1; a weak D match, TRBD2 (5 bases). The germline CDR1 and CDR2 sequences are SEHNR and FQNEAQ (reference sequence). The germline V and J ends were trimmed by 1 base and 7 bases, with 8 bases remaining between them. The CDR3 is made up of 13 amino acids. CDR3 DNA: TGTGCCAGCAGCTTAGGCTCGGGGAATGAGCAGTTCTTC. It yields the protein CASSLGSGNEQFF.

This clone was detected only once. The chain couples TRBV6-1 to TRBJ1-2; 9 bases match TRBD1. CDR1 and CDR2 (germline): MNHNS, SASEGT. The CDR3 extends over 16 amino acids. Unmatched junction bases numbered 11, after V lost 4 bases and J lost 5 bases. CDR3 sequence: CASSASQGAAGYGYTF. CDR3 bases: TGTGCCAGCAGTGCGTCACAGGGGGCGGCAGGGTATGGCTACACCTTC.

The CDR3 DNA sequence: TGTGCCAGCAGTGAAGAGTTCAGCCAGGGGGCCTTCACCGGGGAGCTGTTTTTT. Its translation is CASSEEFSQGAFTGELFF. The chain uses TRBV6-1 and TRBJ2-2, with 8 bases that match TRBD1. V gave up 1 base and J gave up 4 bases; unmatched junction bases: 11. This CDR3 is 18 amino acids long. CDR1 is MNHNS and CDR2 is SASEGT in the germline V gene.

The J gene is TRBJ2-3, the V gene TRBV18, with D tentatively TRBD1 (6 bases). There are 14 residues in the CDR3. Deletions cut 5 bases from V and 4 bases from J, with 13 bases between. The germline V gene has CDR1 KGHSH and CDR2 LQKENI. The DNA for the CDR3 is TGTGCCAGCTCAGCGTCGGACAGCGCAGATACGCAGTATTTT. This encodes CASSASDSADTQYF.

The V gene is TRBV6-5, the J gene TRBJ2-1, with TRBD2 identical over 8 bases. V was pared by 2 bases and J by 3 bases, with 6 bases of the junction left unmatched. There are 16 residues in the CDR3. The V gene's germline CDR1 is MNHEY and CDR2 SVGAGI. Here the CDR3 reads CASSYLRTSFYNEQFF. The CDR3 coding sequence is TGTGCCAGCAGTTACCTCCGGACTAGCTTCTACAATGAGCAGTTCTTC.

This clone was detected a few times. The chain uses TRBV27 and TRBJ2-1; TRBD2 is a possible D gene (5 bases). Trimming took 5 bases from V and 5 from J, leaving 16 bases between them. Germline V gives CDR1 MNHEY, CDR2 SMNVEV (reference sequence). This CDR3 has 15 amino acids. Here the CDR3 DNA reads TGTGCCAGCAGTAACCGGAGGAGCAGACACAATGAGCAGTTCTTC. It specifies CASSNRRSRHNEQFF.

This sequence joins TRBV13 and TRBJ1-3; no firm D call. The germline V and J ends were trimmed by 6 bases and 0 bases, with 9 bases remaining between them. CDR3 length: 14 amino acids. CDR1 is PRHDT and CDR2 is FYEKMQ in the germline V gene (reference sequence). The CDR3 loop is CASRREGSGNTIYF. Here the CDR3 DNA reads TGTGCCAGCAGGAGGGAGGGCTCTGGAAACACCATATATTTT.

The chain combines TRBV19 with TRBJ2-1, with D maybe TRBD2 (8 bases). Deletions cut 5 bases from V and 6 bases from J, with 20 bases between. This CDR3 is 16 amino acids long. Germline V CDR1 and CDR2: LNHDA, SQIVND (reference sequence). The DNA of the CDR3 is TGTGCCAGTAGTGTACCTTCAGGGGGGACTAGCAATGAGCAGTTCTTC. It is translated as CASSVPSGGTSNEQFF. The variable domain in full, completed from reference TRBV19 and TRBJ2-1, reads DGGITQSPKYLFRKEGQNVTLSCEQNLNHDAMYWYRQDPGQGLRLIYYSQIVNDFQKGDIAEGYSVSREKKESFPLTVTSAQKNPTAFYLCASSVPSGGTSNEQFFGPGTRLTVL.